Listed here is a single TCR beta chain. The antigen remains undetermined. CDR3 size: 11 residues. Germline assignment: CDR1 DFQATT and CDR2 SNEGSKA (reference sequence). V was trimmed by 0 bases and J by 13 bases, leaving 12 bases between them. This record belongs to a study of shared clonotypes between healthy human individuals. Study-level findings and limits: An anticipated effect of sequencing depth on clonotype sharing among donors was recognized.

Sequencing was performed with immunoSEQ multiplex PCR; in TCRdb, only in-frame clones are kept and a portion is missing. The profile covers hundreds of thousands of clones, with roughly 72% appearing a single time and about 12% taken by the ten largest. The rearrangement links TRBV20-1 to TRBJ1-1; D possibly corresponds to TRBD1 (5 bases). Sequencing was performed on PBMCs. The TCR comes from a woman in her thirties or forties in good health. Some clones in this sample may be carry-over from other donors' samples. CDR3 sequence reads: CSARDRLGVFF. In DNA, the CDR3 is TGCAGTGCTAGAGATCGGCTGGGGGTTTTCTTT.